These 14 T cell receptor beta chains were sequenced from one sample in a study of OX40 agonist ivuxolimab in advanced cancers. The library was prepared using the immunoSEQ multiplex PCR assay. TCRdb took this table from immuneACCESS and kept in-frame rearrangements with V and J called. Such tables lack part of the clones; where checked against another copy, unresolved V genes explain under half of the gap, and the rest is unexplained. The sample data list 77,000 or so clones, and more than 80% of these were observed just once. The ten biggest clones cover 2.2% of the sample. The sample here was CD4+ or CD8+ T cells sorted from blood, taken in a trial of the OX40 agonist ivuxolimab. The receptors were gathered from an adult with an advanced solid tumor such as melanoma, head and neck, liver or kidney cancer.

This rearrangement joins TRBV14 to TRBJ2-1, with 7 bases aligning to TRBD1. The CDR3 has 20 residues. Germline CDR1 is SGHDN and CDR2 is FVKESK. Trimming took 0 bases from V and 9 from J; bases not matched to a gene: 23. CDR3 protein: CASSQDFYGTVAGLIGEQFF. The CDR3 DNA follows: TGTGCCAGCAGCCAAGACTTCTACGGGACAGTGGCCGGGCTAATTGGTGAGCAGTTCTTC. Full variable domain (outside the CDR3, taken from reference TRBV14 and TRBJ2-1): EAGVTQFPSHSVIEKGQTVTLRCDPISGHDNLYWYRRVMGKEIKFLLHFVKESKQDESGMPNNRFLAERTGGTYSTLKVQPAELEDSGVYFCASSQDFYGTVAGLIGEQFFGPGTRLTVL.

V usage is TRBV5-4 and J usage is TRBJ1-4; maybe TRBD1 (6 bases). The CDR3 covers 17 residues. Germline loops: CDR1 SGHNT, CDR2 YYREEE (reference sequence). Deletions cut 1 base from V and 4 bases from J, with 17 bases between. The CDR3 loop reads CASSLTGRGLVNEKLFF. CDR3 DNA sequence: TGTGCCAGCAGCTTGACAGGGCGCGGGTTAGTTAATGAAAAACTGTTTTTT. The full variable domain, rest sourced from reference TRBV5-4 and TRBJ1-4, is ETGVTQSPTHLIKTRGQQVTLRCSSQSGHNTVSWYQQALGQGPQFIFQYYREEENGRGNFPPRFSGLQFPNYSSELNVNALELDDSALYLCASSLTGRGLVNEKLFFGSGTQLSVL.

V and J are TRBV6-5 and TRBJ2-7; possible D gene TRBD1, 5 bases. Germline CDR1 and CDR2: MNHEY and SVGAGI. The V and J ends lost 0 bases and 4 bases respectively, with 10 bases between them. This CDR3 has 14 amino acids. For the CDR3, the DNA is TGTGCCAGCAGTTACTCGTGGCAGGGTTACGAGCAGTACTTC. This sequence encodes CASSYSWQGYEQYF.

The rearrangement joins TRBV6-5 to TRBJ2-7; D possibly corresponds to TRBD1 (5 bases). Germline V gene lookup returns CDR1 MNHEY and CDR2 SVGAGI. Trimming shortened V by 4 bases and J by 4 bases, and 14 bases separated the two germline ends. The CDR3 consists of 14 residues. DNA of the CDR3: TGTGCCAGCAGTTCTCCTGGGGCTGGTTACGAGCAGTACTTC. Residues: CASSSPGAGYEQYF.

This chain connects TRBV28 to TRBJ1-1; D remains unclear. V was cut by 2 bases and J by 5 bases, with 6 bases left in between. This CDR3 has 12 residues. The germline V gene has CDR1 MDHEN and CDR2 SYDVKM. CDR3 sequence (DNA): TGTGCCAGCAGTTTAGTCAGAACTGAAGCTTTCTTT. Its protein product is CASSLVRTEAFF.

The chain is built from TRBV30 and TRBJ2-2; perhaps TRBD1 as D (6 bases). Germline-derived CDR1 and CDR2 are GTSNPN and SVGIG (reference sequence). The CDR3 sequence is 15 residues long. V dropped 0 bases and J dropped 5 bases, with 13 bases sitting between them. The CDR3: CAWSVGGAGTGELFF. DNA for the CDR3: TGTGCCTGGAGTGTAGGGGGAGCTGGTACCGGGGAGCTGTTTTTT.

The V and J genes are TRBV9 and TRBJ1-1; TRBD1 matches 8 bases. The CDR3 consists of 16 residues. Germline CDR1 reads SGDLS; CDR2 reads YYNGEE. J gave up 1 base and V 3 bases, and 8 bases lay outside the gene matches. The chain's CDR3 is CASSARDQGANTEAFF. The CDR3 coding sequence is TGTGCCAGCAGCGCCCGTGATCAGGGGGCGAACACTGAAGCTTTCTTT. The full variable domain, with the rest looked up from reference TRBV9 and TRBJ1-1, is DSGVTQTPKHLITATGQRVTLRCSPRSGDLSVYWYQQSLDQGLQFLIQYYNGEERAKGNILERFSAQQFPDLHSELNLSSLELGDSALYFCASSARDQGANTEAFFGQGTRLTVV.

The rearrangement uses TRBV7-2 and TRBJ1-6; D is possibly TRBD1 (6 bases). Trimming shortened V by 0 bases and J by 10 bases, and 16 bases separated the two germline ends. The CDR3 sequence is 16 residues long. CDR1 SGHTA and CDR2 FQGNSA come from the germline V gene. The CDR3 DNA sequence: TGTGCCAGCAGCTTAGCGGTGGCGGGGGGCAAATCACCCCTCCACTTT. As protein: CASSLAVAGGKSPLHF.

V usage is TRBV7-2 and J usage is TRBJ1-1; no firm D call. V was clipped by 5 bases and J by 12 bases, with 13 bases between them. This CDR3 is 11 amino acids long. Germline CDR1 reads SGHTA; CDR2 reads FQGNSA. Here the CDR3 DNA reads TGTGCCAGCAGCCTAGGCTTAGCGACTTTCTTT. Amino acid sequence: CASSLGLATFF.

The rearrangement joins TRBV18 to TRBJ2-1; D uncertain. The CDR3 consists of 13 residues. Per the germline V gene, CDR1 is KGHSH and CDR2 is LQKENI. The V end lost 3 bases, the J end lost 1 base, and 4 bases lay between the germline ends. CDR3 loop: CASSPQSYNEQFF. CDR3 nucleotides: TGTGCCAGCTCACCTCAGTCCTACAATGAGCAGTTCTTC.

The CDR3 nucleotides read TGCGCCAGCAGCTTGGCGACTAGCGGGAGTCATGAGCAGTTCTTC. This translates into CASSLATSGSHEQFF. This chain links TRBV5-1 with TRBJ2-1; 12 positions agree with TRBD2. V gave up 0 bases and J gave up 8 bases; unmatched junction bases: 3. The CDR3 loop spans 15 amino acids. Germline CDR1 and CDR2: SGHRS and YFSETQ.

The V call is TRBV6-5, the J call TRBJ2-1; D may be TRBD2 (6 bases). Germline V lookup: CDR1 MNHEY, CDR2 SVGAGI. The V end was cut by 6 bases, the J end by 7 bases, with 19 bases between. The CDR3 contains 15 residues. DNA for the CDR3: TGTGCCAGCAGCCCCAGGGCGGCGGGAAAAAATGAGCAGTTCTTC. This gives the protein CASSPRAAGKNEQFF.

This chain links TRBV6-1 with TRBJ1-1; D unresolved. Germline-derived CDR1 and CDR2 are MNHNS and SASEGT. This CDR3 region has 13 residues. With 4 bases removed from V and 0 bases from J, the gap between germline ends came to 6 bases. DNA for the CDR3: TGTGCCAGCAGTGGGCAGATGAACACTGAAGCTTTCTTT. Its translation: CASSGQMNTEAFF.

The rearrangement joins TRBV4-2 to TRBJ2-5; no definite D call. The V end lost 0 bases, the J end lost 4 bases, and 9 bases lay between the germline ends. This CDR3 has 14 amino acids. The germline CDR1 and CDR2 sequences are LGHNA and YNFKEQ. CDR3 coding DNA: TGTGCCAGCAGCCAAGAGGGTCTACGAGAGACCCAGTACTTC. Translation gives CASSQEGLRETQYF.